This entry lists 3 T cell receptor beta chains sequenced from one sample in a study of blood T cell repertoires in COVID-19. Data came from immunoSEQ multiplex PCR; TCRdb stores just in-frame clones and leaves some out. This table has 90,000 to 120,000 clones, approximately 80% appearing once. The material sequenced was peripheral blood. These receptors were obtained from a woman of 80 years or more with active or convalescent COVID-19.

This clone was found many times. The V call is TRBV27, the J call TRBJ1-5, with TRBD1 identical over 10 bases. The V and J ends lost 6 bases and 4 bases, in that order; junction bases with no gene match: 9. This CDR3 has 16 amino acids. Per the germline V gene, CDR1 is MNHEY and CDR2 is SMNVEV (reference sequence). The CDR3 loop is CASRIRGQGGNQPQHF. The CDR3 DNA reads TGTGCCAGCAGAATCCGAGGACAGGGGGGGAATCAGCCCCAGCATTTT.

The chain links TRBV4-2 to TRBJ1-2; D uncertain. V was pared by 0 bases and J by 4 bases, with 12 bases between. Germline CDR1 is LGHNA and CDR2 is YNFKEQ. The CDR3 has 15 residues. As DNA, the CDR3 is TGTGCCAGCAGCCAAGATATAGCGGCGACCTATGGCTACACCTTC. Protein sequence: CASSQDIAATYGYTF.

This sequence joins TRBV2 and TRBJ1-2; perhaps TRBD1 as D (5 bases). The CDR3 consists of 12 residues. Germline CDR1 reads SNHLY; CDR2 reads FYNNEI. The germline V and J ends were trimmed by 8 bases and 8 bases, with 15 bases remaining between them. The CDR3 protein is CASVPGFIGYTF. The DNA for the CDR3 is TGTGCCAGCGTTCCAGGGTTTATCGGCTACACCTTC. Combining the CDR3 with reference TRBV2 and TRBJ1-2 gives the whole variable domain EPEVTQTPSHQVTQMGQEVILRCVPISNHLYFYWYRQILGQKVEFLVSFYNNEISEKSEIFDDQFSVERPDGSNFTLKIRSTKLEDSAMYFCASVPGFIGYTFGSGTRLTVV.